One and the same sample provided the 7 T cell receptor beta chains below, sequenced in a study of blood T cell repertoires in COVID-19. Sequenced by immunoSEQ multiplex PCR; TCRdb stores in-frame clones only, minus some. The table has roughly 160,000 clones, roughly 80% seen once. Sequences were obtained from PBMCs or T cells enriched from blood (not recorded which). These receptors originate from an older woman who had recovered from COVID-19.

V gene TRBV6-1 combines with J gene TRBJ1-3; D uncertain. The CDR3 runs to 15 residues. With 1 base removed from V and 0 bases from J, the gap between germline ends came to 7 bases. The germline gives CDR1 MNHNS, CDR2 SASEGT. The CDR3 is CASSEVGSSGNTIYF. The CDR3 nucleotides are TGTGCCAGCAGTGAAGTGGGGAGCTCTGGAAACACCATATATTTT.

The chain carries TRBV2 and TRBJ2-6; D is undetermined. V was shortened by 5 bases and J by 2 bases, with 10 bases between the two germline ends. The CDR3 runs 15 residues. The germline CDR1 and CDR2 sequences are SNHLY and FYNNEI. The CDR3 nucleotides read TGTGCCAGCAGTCCCGGAGTAGCTGGGGCCAACGTCCTGACTTTC. Translation gives CASSPGVAGANVLTF. The full variable domain, completed using reference TRBV2 and TRBJ2-6, is EPEVTQTPSHQVTQMGQEVILRCVPISNHLYFYWYRQILGQKVEFLVSFYNNEISEKSEIFDDQFSVERPDGSNFTLKIRSTKLEDSAMYFCASSPGVAGANVLTFGAGSRLTVL.

The chain carries TRBV5-6 and TRBJ2-7, with a tentative D call TRBD1 (5 bases). V was pared by 0 bases and J by 3 bases, with 7 bases between. There are 13 residues in the CDR3. Looked up from germline, CDR1 is SGHDT and CDR2 is YYEEEE. CDR3 in amino acids: CASSLGQFYEQYF. CDR3 bases: TGTGCCAGCAGCTTGGGACAGTTCTACGAGCAGTACTTC.

For this clone: Sequence at one end of the junction differs from germline and may be a read error. CDR3 in DNA: TGTGCCACCAATGATGAGGGCTATGGCTACACCTTC. Translated: CATNDEGYGYTF. The genes are TRBV24-1 and TRBJ1-2; no definite D call. Looked up from germline, CDR1 is KGHDR and CDR2 is SFDVKD. The CDR3 length is 12 residues.

The chain joins TRBV7-3 to TRBJ1-2; possible D gene TRBD1, 6 bases. Trimming left V 1 base short and J 4 bases short, with 13 bases between. The CDR3 consists of 15 residues. Germline CDR1 reads SGHTA; CDR2 reads FQGTGA. CDR3 loop: CASSLKPDSSYGYTF. CDR3 coding DNA: TGTGCCAGCAGCTTAAAGCCGGACAGCAGCTATGGCTACACCTTC.

V usage is TRBV18 and J usage is TRBJ2-2, with D possibly matching TRBD1 (6 bases). Germline assignment: CDR1 KGHSH and CDR2 LQKENI. The CDR3 has 14 residues. V was pared by 3 bases and J by 4 bases, with 9 bases between. The DNA for the CDR3 is TGTGCCAGCTCACCCGGACAGACCACCGGGGAGCTGTTTTTT. Encoded protein: CASSPGQTTGELFF. The full variable domain, completed using reference TRBV18 and TRBJ2-2, is NAGVMQNPRHLVRRRGQEARLRCSPMKGHSHVYWYRQLPEEGLKFMVYLQKENIIDESGMPKERFSAEFPKEGPSILRIQQVVRGDSAAYFCASSPGQTTGELFFGEGSRLTVL.

The chain joins TRBV19 to TRBJ1-2; TRBD1 aligns across 10 bases. V shed 6 bases and J 4 bases; nucleotides not matched to a gene: 2. The CDR3 extends over 13 amino acids. The germline V gene has CDR1 LNHDA and CDR2 SQIVND (reference sequence). CDR3 residues: CASSRDRGYGYTF. As DNA, the CDR3 is TGTGCCAGTAGCAGGGACAGGGGCTATGGCTACACCTTC.